This is a list of T cell receptor beta chains from one sample in a study of blood T cell repertoires in COVID-19. TCRdb's table, derived via immunoSEQ multiplex PCR, lists solely in-frame clones and lacks some. The table includes roughly 230,000 clones, 65% to 85% detected once. The sequencing input was peripheral blood. The source is a human donor in a cohort sampled during active COVID-19. Each CDR3 is given with its conserved first and last residue. The D gene is left open where the match is weak. Clone size is stated in some rows and not others, as once, few, many or a class when expanded.

V gene	D gene	clone size	J gene	CDR3 protein	CDR3 DNA
TRBV3-1/TRBV3-2	NA	NA	TRBJ1-6	CASSQDGGRSSTLHF	TGTGCCAGCAGCCAAGATGGCGGCCGTTCAAGTACCCTCCACTTT
TRBV6-4	TRBD1	NA	TRBJ2-1	CASSFSAGGSYEQFF	TGTGCCAGCAGTTTCTCGGCAGGGGGCTCATATGAGCAGTTCTTC
TRBV30	TRBD1	NA	TRBJ1-4	CAWSEQGAVEKLFF	TGTGCCTGGAGTGAGCAGGGGGCGGTTGAAAAACTGTTTTTT
TRBV6-5	NA	NA	TRBJ1-1	CASSYSSGPEAFF	TGTGCCAGCAGTTACTCGAGCGGACCGGAAGCTTTCTTT
TRBV5-1	NA	NA	TRBJ1-1	CASSLLRGNTEAFF	TGCGCCAGCAGCCTACTCAGGGGTAACACTGAAGCTTTCTTT
TRBV24-1	NA	few	TRBJ2-5	CATRDSGGPETQYF	TGTGCCACCAGGGACAGTGGCGGGCCGGAGACCCAGTACTTC
TRBV19	TRBD2	NA	TRBJ2-3	CASSIGRSGRALRDTQYF	TGTGCCAGTAGTATAGGTCGAAGCGGGAGGGCCCTCCGGGATACGCAGTATTTT
TRBV3-1/TRBV3-2	NA	NA	TRBJ2-7	CASSQDHGGRLSYEQYF	TGTGCCAGCAGCCAAGATCACGGCGGGCGCCTCTCCTACGAGCAGTACTTC
TRBV11-2	NA	once	TRBJ1-2	CASSLGGQAYGYTF	TGTGCCAGCAGCTTAGGGGGGCAGGCCTATGGCTACACCTTC
TRBV4-1	TRBD1	NA	TRBJ1-1	CASSQPTGGGSEAFF	TGCGCCAGCAGCCAACCTACAGGGGGAGGGTCTGAAGCTTTCTTT
TRBV14	NA	once	TRBJ1-3	CASSRKIGRAGNTIYF	TGTGCCAGCAGCCGAAAGATCGGCAGGGCTGGAAACACCATATATTTT
TRBV25-1	NA	NA	TRBJ2-7	CASSRRESYEQYF	TGTGCCAGCAGTCGGAGGGAGTCCTACGAGCAGTACTTC
TRBV6-5	TRBD1	NA	TRBJ1-5	CASRSQGADNQPQHF	TGTGCCAGCAGGTCACAGGGGGCAGATAATCAGCCCCAGCATTTT
TRBV19	TRBD1	NA	TRBJ1-6	CASSRDRDGSPLHF	TGTGCCAGTAGTCGGGACAGGGATGGTTCACCCCTCCACTTT
TRBV24-1	TRBD1	NA	TRBJ1-3	CATSDRTGFGNTIYF	TGTGCCACCAGTGACCGGACAGGGTTTGGAAACACCATATATTTT
TRBV5-1	TRBD1	NA	TRBJ2-1	CASIPNPGQGSRNEQFF	TGCGCCAGCATCCCCAATCCGGGACAGGGGTCACGGAATGAGCAGTTCTTC
TRBV5-1	NA	NA	TRBJ1-5	CASSLQGQNQPQHF	TGCGCCAGCAGCTTACAGGGTCAAAATCAGCCCCAGCATTTT
TRBV3-1/TRBV3-2	TRBD1	NA	TRBJ1-2	CASRPTGTNYGYTF	TGTGCCAGCAGGCCGACAGGGACTAACTATGGCTACACCTTC
TRBV9	NA	NA	TRBJ1-3	CASSVAPGASSGNTIYF	TGTGCCAGCAGCGTAGCTCCAGGGGCTAGCTCTGGAAACACCATATATTTT
TRBV3-1/TRBV3-2	TRBD2	NA	TRBJ2-3	CASSLQSGDTDTQYF	TGTGCCAGCAGCCTCCAGAGCGGGGACACAGATACGCAGTATTTT
TRBV2	NA	NA	TRBJ1-5	CASSAAGRVRQPQHF	TGTGCCAGCAGTGCGGCTGGGAGGGTTCGCCAGCCCCAGCATTTT
TRBV5-1	NA	NA	TRBJ2-1	CASSSLLEGEFF	TGCGCCAGCAGCTCACTACTAGAGGGGGAGTTCTTC
TRBV28	TRBD2	NA	TRBJ2-7	CASSHSASGSSYEQYF	TGTGCCAGCAGCCACTCAGCTAGCGGGAGCTCCTACGAGCAGTACTTC
TRBV7-2	NA	NA	TRBJ1-2	CASSPPAGFGYTF	TGTGCCAGCAGCCCCCCTGCGGGATTTGGCTACACCTTC
TRBV7-9	NA	NA	TRBJ1-2	CASSLEYGRHNYGYTF	TGTGCCAGCAGCTTAGAGTACGGGAGGCATAACTATGGCTACACCTTC
TRBV6-4	TRBD2	few	TRBJ2-5	CASIWDYKCPYF	TGTGCCAGCATTTGGGACTATAAGTGTCCGTACTTC
TRBV21-1	NA	NA	TRBJ2-7	CASSKVPDRASSYEQYF	TGTGCCAGCAGCAAAGTTCCTGACAGGGCCAGCTCCTACGAGCAGTACTTC